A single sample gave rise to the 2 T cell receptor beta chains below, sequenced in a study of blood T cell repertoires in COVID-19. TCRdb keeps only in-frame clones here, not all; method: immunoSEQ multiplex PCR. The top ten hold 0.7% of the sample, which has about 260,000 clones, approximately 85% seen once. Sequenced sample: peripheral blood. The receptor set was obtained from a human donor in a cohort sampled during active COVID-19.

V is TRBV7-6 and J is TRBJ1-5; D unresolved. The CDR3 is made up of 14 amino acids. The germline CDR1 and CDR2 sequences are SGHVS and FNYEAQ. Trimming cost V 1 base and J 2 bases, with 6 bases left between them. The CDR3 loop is CASSLGEGNQPQHF. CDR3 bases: TGTGCCAGCAGCTTAGGTGAGGGCAATCAGCCCCAGCATTTT.

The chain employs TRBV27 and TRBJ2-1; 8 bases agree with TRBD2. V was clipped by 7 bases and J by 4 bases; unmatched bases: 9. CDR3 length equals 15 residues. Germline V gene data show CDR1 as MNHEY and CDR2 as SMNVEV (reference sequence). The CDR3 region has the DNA TGTGCCAGCAACCGGGAGGGACCCGCTTACAATGAGCAGTTCTTC. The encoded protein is CASNREGPAYNEQFF.